The entry below describes one T cell receptor (beta chain). V trimming: 5 bases; J trimming: 15 bases; junction bases outside the gene matches: 11. CDR1 is SGHAT and CDR2 is FQNNGV in the germline V gene. The CDR3 has 13 amino acids. The sample is drawn from a study of blood T cell repertoires in COVID-19. Study-level background: T cells, B-cell-depleted T cells, or PBMCs supplied cDNA or gDNA.

In the original workflow: It was from reference gene primer amplification that nucleated cell counts were estimated. Sequenced by immunoSEQ multiplex PCR; TCRdb stores in-frame clones only, minus some. Clonal size and the V and J genes are those of that table, whereas D and trimming came from the DNA. The sample has more than 250,000 clones, around 91% seen once. Sequencing input: PBMCs or T cells enriched from blood (not recorded which). The J gene is TRBJ2-1, the V gene TRBV11-2, with TRBD2 matching over 9 bases. The receptor was derived from a woman aged 18 to 35 with acute COVID-19. The CDR3 DNA sequence: TGTGCCAGCAGCCCGCCCCCTCTAGCGGGGTTGTTCTTC. Its translation: CASSPPPLAGLFF. Full variable domain (rest looked up from reference TRBV11-2 and TRBJ2-1): EAGVAQSPRYKIIEKRQSVAFWCNPISGHATLYWYQQILGQGPKLLIQFQNNGVVDDSQLPKDRFSAERLKGVDSTLKIQPAKLEDSAVYLCASSPPPLAGLFFGPGTRLTVL.